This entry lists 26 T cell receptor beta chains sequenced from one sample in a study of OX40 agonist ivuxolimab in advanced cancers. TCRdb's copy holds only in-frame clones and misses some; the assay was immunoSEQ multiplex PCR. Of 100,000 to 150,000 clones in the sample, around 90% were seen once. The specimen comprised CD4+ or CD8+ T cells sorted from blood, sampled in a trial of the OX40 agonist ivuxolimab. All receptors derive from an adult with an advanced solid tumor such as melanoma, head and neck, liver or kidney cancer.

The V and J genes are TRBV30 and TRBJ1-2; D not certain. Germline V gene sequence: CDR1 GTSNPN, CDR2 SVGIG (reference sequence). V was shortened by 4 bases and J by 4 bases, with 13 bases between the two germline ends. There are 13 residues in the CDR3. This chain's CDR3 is CAWTEWYGYGYTF. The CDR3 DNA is TGTGCCTGGACAGAATGGTACGGCTATGGCTACACCTTC.

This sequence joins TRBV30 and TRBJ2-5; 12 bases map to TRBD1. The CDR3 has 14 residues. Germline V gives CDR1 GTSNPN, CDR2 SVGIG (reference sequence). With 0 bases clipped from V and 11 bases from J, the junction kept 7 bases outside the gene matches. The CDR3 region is CAWSVGTGGGEQYF. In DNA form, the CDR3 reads TGTGCCTGGAGTGTAGGGACAGGGGGCGGGGAGCAGTACTTC.

The CDR3 sequence is CASSVQGTNYGYTF. The CDR3 nucleotides read TGTGCCAGCAGCGTACAGGGGACTAACTATGGCTACACCTTC. The V gene is TRBV5-4, the J gene TRBJ1-2; 7 bases are shared with TRBD1. CDR1 and CDR2 (germline): SGHNT, YYREEE (reference sequence). V gave up 4 bases and J gave up 0 bases; unmatched junction bases: 3. The CDR3 is 14 residues long.

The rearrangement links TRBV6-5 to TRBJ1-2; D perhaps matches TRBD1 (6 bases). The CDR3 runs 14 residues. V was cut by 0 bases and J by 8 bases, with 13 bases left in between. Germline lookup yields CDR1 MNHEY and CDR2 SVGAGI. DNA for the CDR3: TGTGCCAGCAGTTACTCGGCAGGGGTCGGGGGCTACACCTTC. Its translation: CASSYSAGVGGYTF.

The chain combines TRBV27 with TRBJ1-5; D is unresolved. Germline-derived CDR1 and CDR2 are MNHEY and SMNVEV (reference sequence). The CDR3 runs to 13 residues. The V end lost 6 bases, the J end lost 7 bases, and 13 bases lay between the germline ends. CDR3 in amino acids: CASSWEVGQPQHF. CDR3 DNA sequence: TGTGCCAGCAGCTGGGAGGTTGGCCAGCCCCAGCATTTT.

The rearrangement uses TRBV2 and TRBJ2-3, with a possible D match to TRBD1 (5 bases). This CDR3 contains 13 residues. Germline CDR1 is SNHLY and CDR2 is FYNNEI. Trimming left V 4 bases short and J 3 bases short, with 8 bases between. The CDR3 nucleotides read TGTGCCAGCAGTGCTAGACAGACAGATACGCAGTATTTT. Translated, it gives CASSARQTDTQYF.

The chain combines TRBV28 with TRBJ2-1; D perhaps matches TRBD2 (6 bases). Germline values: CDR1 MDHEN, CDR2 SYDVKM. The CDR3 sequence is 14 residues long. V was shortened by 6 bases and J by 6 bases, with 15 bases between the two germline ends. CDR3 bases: TGTGCCAGCAGCCTAGGGGTGGGGGGCAATGAGCAGTTCTTC. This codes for CASSLGVGGNEQFF. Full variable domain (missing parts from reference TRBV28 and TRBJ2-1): DVKVTQSSRYLVKRTGEKVFLECVQDMDHENMFWYRQDPGLGLRLIYFSYDVKMKEKGDIPEGYSVSREKKERFSLILESASTNQTSMYLCASSLGVGGNEQFFGPGTRLTVL.

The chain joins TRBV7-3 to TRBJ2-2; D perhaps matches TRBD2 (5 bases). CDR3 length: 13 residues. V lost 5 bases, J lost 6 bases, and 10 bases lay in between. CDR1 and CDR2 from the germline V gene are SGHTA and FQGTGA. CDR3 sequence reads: CASSPQRAGELFF. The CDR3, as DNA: TGTGCCAGCAGCCCCCAGAGGGCCGGGGAGCTGTTTTTT.

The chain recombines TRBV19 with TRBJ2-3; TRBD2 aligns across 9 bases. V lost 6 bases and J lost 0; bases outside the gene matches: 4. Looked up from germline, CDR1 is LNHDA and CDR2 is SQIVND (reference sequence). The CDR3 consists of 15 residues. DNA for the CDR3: TGTGCCAGTAGCCTAGCGGGATATAGCACAGATACGCAGTATTTT. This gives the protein CASSLAGYSTDTQYF.

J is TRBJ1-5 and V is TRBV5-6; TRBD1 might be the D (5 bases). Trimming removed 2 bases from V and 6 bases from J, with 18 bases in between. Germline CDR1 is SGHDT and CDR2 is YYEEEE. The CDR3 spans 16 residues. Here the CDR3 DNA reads TGTGCCAGCAGCTTTTGGGCGGCCTCTGGGGCTCAGCCCCAGCATTTT. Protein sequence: CASSFWAASGAQPQHF.

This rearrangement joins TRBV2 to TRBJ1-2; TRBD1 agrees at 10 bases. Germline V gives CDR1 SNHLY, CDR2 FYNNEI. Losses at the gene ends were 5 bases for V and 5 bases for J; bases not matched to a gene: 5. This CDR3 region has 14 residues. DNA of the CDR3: TGTGCCAGCAGTTCGACAGGGGGCGAGTATGGCTACACCTTC. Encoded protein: CASSSTGGEYGYTF. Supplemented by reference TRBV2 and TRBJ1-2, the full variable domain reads EPEVTQTPSHQVTQMGQEVILRCVPISNHLYFYWYRQILGQKVEFLVSFYNNEISEKSEIFDDQFSVERPDGSNFTLKIRSTKLEDSAMYFCASSSTGGEYGYTFGSGTRLTVV.

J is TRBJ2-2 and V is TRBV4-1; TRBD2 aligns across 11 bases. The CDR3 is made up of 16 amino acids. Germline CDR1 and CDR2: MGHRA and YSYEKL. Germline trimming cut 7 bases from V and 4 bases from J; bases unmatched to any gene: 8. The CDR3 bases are TGCGCCAGCACCTGGACTAGCGGGTTGAGCACCGGGGAGCTGTTTTTT. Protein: CASTWTSGLSTGELFF.

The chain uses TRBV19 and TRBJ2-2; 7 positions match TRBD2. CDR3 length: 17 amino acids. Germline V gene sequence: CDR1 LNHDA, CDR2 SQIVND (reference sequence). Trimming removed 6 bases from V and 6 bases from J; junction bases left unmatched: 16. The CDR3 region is CASRHGGSAGDSGELFF. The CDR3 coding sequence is TGTGCCAGTAGGCATGGGGGATCGGCGGGAGACTCCGGGGAGCTGTTTTTT.

As DNA, the CDR3 is TGTGCCTGGAACAGGGGGCTAGATTCACCCCTCCACTTT. It codes for CAWNRGLDSPLHF. The chain uses TRBV30 and TRBJ1-6, with 9 bases aligning to TRBD1. The CDR3 covers 13 residues. Germline V gives CDR1 GTSNPN, CDR2 SVGIG (reference sequence). V was pared by 4 bases and J by 8 bases, with 3 bases of the junction left unmatched.

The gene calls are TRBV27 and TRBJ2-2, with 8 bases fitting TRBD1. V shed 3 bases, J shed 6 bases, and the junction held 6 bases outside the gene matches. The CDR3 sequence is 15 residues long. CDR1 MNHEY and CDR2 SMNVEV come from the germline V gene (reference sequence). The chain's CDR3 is CASSLETGAAGELFF. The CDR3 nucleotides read TGTGCCAGCAGTTTGGAGACAGGGGCCGCCGGGGAGCTGTTTTTT.

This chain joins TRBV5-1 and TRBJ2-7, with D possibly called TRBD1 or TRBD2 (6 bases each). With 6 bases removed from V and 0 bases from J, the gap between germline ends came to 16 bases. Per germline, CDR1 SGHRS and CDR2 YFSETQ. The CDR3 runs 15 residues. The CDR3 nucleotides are TGCGCCAGCACCCCCTCGGGGGCGGCCTCCTACGAGCAGTACTTC. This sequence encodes CASTPSGAASYEQYF.

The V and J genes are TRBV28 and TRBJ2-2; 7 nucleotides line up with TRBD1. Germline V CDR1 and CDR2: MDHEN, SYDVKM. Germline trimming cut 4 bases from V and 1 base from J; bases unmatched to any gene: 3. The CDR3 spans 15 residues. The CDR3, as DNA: TGTGCCAGCAGTTCCACAGGGGTGAACACCGGGGAGCTGTTTTTT. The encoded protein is CASSSTGVNTGELFF.

The CDR3 nucleotides read TGTGCCAGTAGTCGGAACAGCGACAATGAGCAGTTCTTC. Translating it yields CASSRNSDNEQFF. The chain has TRBV19 and TRBJ2-1; no definite D call. Germline-derived CDR1 and CDR2 are LNHDA and SQIVND (reference sequence). This CDR3 contains 13 residues. V lost 5 bases, J lost 5 bases, and 10 bases lay in between. Based on the CDR3 plus reference TRBV19 and TRBJ2-1, the full variable domain is DGGITQSPKYLFRKEGQNVTLSCEQNLNHDAMYWYRQDPGQGLRLIYYSQIVNDFQKGDIAEGYSVSREKKESFPLTVTSAQKNPTAFYLCASSRNSDNEQFFGPGTRLTVL.

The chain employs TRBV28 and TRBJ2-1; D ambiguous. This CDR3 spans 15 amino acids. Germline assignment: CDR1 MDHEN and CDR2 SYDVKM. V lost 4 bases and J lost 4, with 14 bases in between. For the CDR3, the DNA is TGTGCCAGCAGTTCCTCGGCGACTTTATACAATGAGCAGTTCTTC. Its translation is CASSSSATLYNEQFF.

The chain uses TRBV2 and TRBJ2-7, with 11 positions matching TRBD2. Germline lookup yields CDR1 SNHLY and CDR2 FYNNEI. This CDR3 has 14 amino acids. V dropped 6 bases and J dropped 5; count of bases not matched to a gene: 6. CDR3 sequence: CASRYLAGGNEQYF. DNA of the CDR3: TGTGCCAGCAGATACTTAGCGGGAGGGAACGAGCAGTACTTC.

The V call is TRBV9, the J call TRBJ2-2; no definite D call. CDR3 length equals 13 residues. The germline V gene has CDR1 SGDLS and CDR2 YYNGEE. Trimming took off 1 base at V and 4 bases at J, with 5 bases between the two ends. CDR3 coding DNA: TGTGCCAGCAGCGTACGGTTCACCGGGGAGCTGTTTTTT. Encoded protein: CASSVRFTGELFF.

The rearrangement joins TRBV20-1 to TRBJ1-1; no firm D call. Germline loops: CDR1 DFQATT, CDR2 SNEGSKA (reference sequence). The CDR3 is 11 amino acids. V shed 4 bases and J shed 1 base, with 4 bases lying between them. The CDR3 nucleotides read TGCAGTGCTAAAACGAACACTGAAGCTTTCTTT. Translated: CSAKTNTEAFF.

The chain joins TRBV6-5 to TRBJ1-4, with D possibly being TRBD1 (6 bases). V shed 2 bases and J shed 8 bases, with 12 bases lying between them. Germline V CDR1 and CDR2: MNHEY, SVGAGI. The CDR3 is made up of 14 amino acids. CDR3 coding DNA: TGTGCCAGCAGTTACGCCTCGAGGGGGGAAAAACTGTTTTTT. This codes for CASSYASRGEKLFF.

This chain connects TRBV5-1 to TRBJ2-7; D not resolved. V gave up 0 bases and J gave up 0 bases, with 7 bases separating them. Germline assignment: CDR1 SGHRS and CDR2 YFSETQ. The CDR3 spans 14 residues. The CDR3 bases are TGCGCCAGCAGCTTGGCCGAACTCTCCTACGAGCAGTACTTC. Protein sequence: CASSLAELSYEQYF.

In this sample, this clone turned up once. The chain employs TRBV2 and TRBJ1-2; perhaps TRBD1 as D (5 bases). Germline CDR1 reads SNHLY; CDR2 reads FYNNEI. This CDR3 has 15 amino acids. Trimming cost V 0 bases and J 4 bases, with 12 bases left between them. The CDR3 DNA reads TGTGCCAGCAGTGAAGCGCGGGGGAGCACCTATGGCTACACCTTC. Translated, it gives CASSEARGSTYGYTF.

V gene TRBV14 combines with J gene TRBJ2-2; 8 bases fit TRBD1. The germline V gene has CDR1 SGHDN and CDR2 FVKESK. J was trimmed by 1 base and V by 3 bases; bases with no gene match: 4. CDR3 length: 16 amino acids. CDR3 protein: CASSQLGTGNTGELFF. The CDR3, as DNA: TGTGCCAGCAGCCAGTTAGGGACAGGGAACACCGGGGAGCTGTTTTTT.